The clone carrying this T cell receptor (beta chain) occurred many times. Trimming shortened V by 4 bases and J by 6 bases, and 18 bases separated the two germline ends. This CDR3 is built from 15 residues. From germline, CDR1 is MNHEY and CDR2 SMNVEV (reference sequence). The sample originates from a study of spatial heterogeneity in lung cancer. Using its own MiXCR run on the 5' RACE reads, TCRdb lists one record per CDR3 protein. The sample contains about 35,000 distinct CDR3 sequences, approximately 3.1% of which appear only once. Time point described: sample taken at primary tumor resection. Donation came from 70 or so patients with untreated early-stage non-small cell lung cancer. From tumor, nontumor lung or frozen PBMC, whole RNA was taken unsorted for sequencing.

The sample in question was normal lung tissue next to the tumor, obtained at surgery. This receptor was taken from a male donor with early-stage non-small cell lung cancer. The chain links TRBV27 to TRBJ2-5; D possibly matches TRBD1 or TRBD2 (6 bases each). The CDR3 region has the DNA TGTGCCAGCAGTTCCCCGGGGGCACCGGTGAAGACCCAGTACTTC. Amino acids: CASSSPGAPVKTQYF.